These 27 T cell receptor beta chains were all obtained from the same sample, sequenced in a study of blood T cells in healthy people across ages. Combining a sample-barcoded 5' primer with a J-beta primer mix, a second PCR ran for about 7 to 11 cycles. TCRdb passed the 5' RACE reads through MiXCR, listing each CDR3 protein once. The sample records around 2 million distinct CDR3 sequences, 30% to 40% being singletons. Sample: blood. Receptor source: a human donor in good health.

The rearrangement uses TRBV20-1 and TRBJ1-1, with 7 bases identical to TRBD1. V lost 4 bases, J lost 6 bases, and 14 bases stayed unmatched. CDR1 is DFQATT and CDR2 is SNEGSKA in the germline V gene (reference sequence). The CDR3 runs 15 residues. CDR3 sequence (DNA): TGCAGTGCTACAACGCCGGGACAGAGAGTGGCTGAAGCTTTCTTT. Residues: CSATTPGQRVAEAFF.

CDR3 loop: CAISGYWGGPPNEQFF. CDR3 nucleotide sequence: TGTGCCATCAGTGGTTATTGGGGGGGGCCGCCCAATGAGCAGTTCTTC. V gene TRBV10-3 combines with J gene TRBJ2-1; perhaps TRBD2 as D (7 bases). V was pared by 4 bases and J by 6 bases, with 19 bases between. The CDR3 has 16 residues. Per the germline V gene, CDR1 is ENHRY and CDR2 is SYGVKD.

A few counts support this clonotype. This sequence joins TRBV27 and TRBJ2-4; D not resolved. The end of the DNA aligns better with TRBJ2-7, so the J call may be wrong. The CDR3 contains 15 residues. In germline, CDR1 is MNHEY, CDR2 SMNVEV (reference sequence). The CDR3 coding sequence is TGTGCCAGCAGTTTTAGGGTGGGCAGAATCTACGAGCAGTACTTC. Amino acids: CASSFRVGRIYEQYF.

V is TRBV29-1 and J is TRBJ2-1; 8 bases map to TRBD1. Per the germline V gene, CDR1 is SQVTM and CDR2 is ANQGSEA. This CDR3 is built from 19 residues. With 1 base clipped from V and 0 bases from J, the junction kept 14 bases outside the gene matches. CDR3 sequence (DNA): TGCAGCGTTGAAGGTTTCAGGGGGCAAATAGAGGGCTCCTACAATGAGCAGTTCTTC. It is translated as CSVEGFRGQIEGSYNEQFF.

This clonotype showed up just a few times. The chain carries TRBV7-2 and TRBJ2-5; the D gene is possibly TRBD2 (5 bases). Germline CDR1 is SGHTA and CDR2 is FQGNSA. The CDR3 loop spans 14 amino acids. Trimming removed 5 bases from V and 2 bases from J, with 12 bases in between. This CDR3 is CASSTPGFQETQYF. CDR3 in DNA: TGTGCCAGCAGCACACCGGGATTTCAAGAGACCCAGTACTTC.

This clonotype was observed a few times. The chain combines TRBV6-5 with TRBJ1-1; D unresolved. Germline V gives CDR1 MNHEY, CDR2 SVGAGI. V shed 3 bases and J shed 7 bases, with 15 bases lying between them. The CDR3 has 14 amino acids. CDR3 sequence (DNA): TGTGCCAGCAGTTATTCGGTCAGACGAAATGAAGCTTTCTTT. Its protein is CASSYSVRRNEAFF.

As for this clonotype: One end of the junction is discordant with germline, which a read error may explain. CDR3 DNA: TGTACCAGCAGCGGGATAGGATTCGGGACACCCCTCCACTTT. It encodes CTSSGIGFGTPLHF. The rearrangement links TRBV7-6 to TRBJ1-6, with no clear D. This CDR3 contains 14 residues. Germline values: CDR1 SGHVS, CDR2 FNYEAQ.

This clonotype was counted between two and nine times. The chain uses TRBV10-3 and TRBJ2-1, with 7 bases lining up with TRBD2. The trim removed 5 bases at V and 7 bases at J, leaving 14 bases unmatched. The germline V gene has CDR1 ENHRY and CDR2 SYGVKD. The CDR3 covers 16 residues. CDR3 amino acids: CAISNGLERAGNEQFF. The CDR3 DNA sequence: TGTGCCATCAGTAACGGACTAGAAAGGGCGGGGAATGAGCAGTTCTTC.

The chain employs TRBV6-5 and TRBJ2-1; 10 bases are a match to TRBD2. V was clipped by 5 bases and J by 14 bases; unmatched bases: 9. This CDR3 has 13 residues. Germline V gene data show CDR1 as MNHEY and CDR2 as SVGAGI. CDR3 sequence (DNA): TGTGCCAGCAGTCGTACTAGCGGGGTTAGGAAGTTCTTC. Translating gives CASSRTSGVRKFF.

This clonotype appeared a few times. The J gene is TRBJ1-2, the V gene TRBV3-1, with D possibly matching TRBD1 (6 bases). There are 12 residues in the CDR3. V shed 9 bases and J shed 5 bases, with 13 bases lying between them. CDR1 and CDR2 (germline): LGHDT, YNNKEL (reference sequence). DNA for the CDR3: TGTGCCAGTGGACAGTATAATTATGGCTACACCTTC. Encoded protein: CASGQYNYGYTF. The full variable domain, its missing parts supplied by reference TRBV3-1 and TRBJ1-2, is DTAVSQTPKYLVTQMGNDKSIKCEQNLGHDTMYWYKQDSKKFLKIMFSYNNKELIINETVPNRFSPKSPDKAHLNLHINSLELGDSAVYFCASGQYNYGYTFGSGTRLTVV.

This chain joins TRBV6-5 and TRBJ1-6; D possibly corresponds to TRBD1 (5 bases). The V end lost 7 bases, the J end lost 7 bases, and 11 bases lay between the germline ends. The CDR3 has 13 residues. Germline V CDR1 and CDR2: MNHEY, SVGAGI. For the CDR3, the DNA is TGTGCCAGCACAACAGGTCTCAATTCACCCCTCCACTTT. Its translation is CASTTGLNSPLHF.

This clonotype was recorded a few times. The rearrangement links TRBV9 to TRBJ2-4; 14 nucleotides match TRBD2. Germline assignment: CDR1 SGDLS and CDR2 YYNGEE. With 1 base clipped from V and 13 bases from J, the junction kept 16 bases outside the gene matches. The CDR3 is 18 residues long. The CDR3 DNA follows: TGTGCCAGCAGCGTATCCCCTCGACTAGCGGGGGGGCGGAATAAGCAGTACTTC. It yields the protein CASSVSPRLAGGRNKQYF. Variable domain in full (rest from reference TRBV9 and TRBJ2-4): DSGVTQTPKHLITATGQRVTLRCSPRSGDLSVYWYQQSLDQGLQFLIQYYNGEERAKGNILERFSAQQFPDLHSELNLSSLELGDSALYFCASSVSPRLAGGRNKQYFGAGTRLSVL.

The DNA of the CDR3 is TGTGCCAGCAGCATCTCGACAGGCCGGGGCTACACCTTC. This encodes CASSISTGRGYTF. This sequence joins TRBV9 and TRBJ1-2; D is perhaps TRBD1 (6 bases). Germline loops: CDR1 SGDLS, CDR2 YYNGEE. The CDR3 consists of 13 residues. V was shortened by 4 bases and J by 8 bases, with 15 bases between the two germline ends.

This clonotype was observed a few times. This chain uses TRBV4-2 with TRBJ1-4; D is undetermined. The V end was cut by 0 bases, the J end by 5 bases, with 16 bases between. Germline CDR1 and CDR2: LGHNA and YNFKEQ. The CDR3 loop spans 17 amino acids. The CDR3 DNA is TGTGCCAGCAGCCAAGATTTGCGGGGAAGCGAGAATGAAAAACTGTTTTTT. Translating it yields CASSQDLRGSENEKLFF.

CDR3 coding DNA: TGTGCCAGCAGTCAACTTTATCAGCCCCAGCATTTT. Its translation is CASSQLYQPQHF. This chain uses TRBV6-1 with TRBJ1-5; D is ambiguous. In germline, CDR1 is MNHNS, CDR2 SASEGT. The V and J ends lost 5 bases and 5 bases respectively, with 7 bases between them. This CDR3 spans 12 amino acids.

The chain joins TRBV4-1 to TRBJ1-6; D remains ambiguous. The germline V gene encodes CDR1 MGHRA and CDR2 YSYEKL. The CDR3 covers 15 residues. V lost 0 bases and J lost 6, with 9 bases in between. The CDR3 region is CASSQESASNSPLHF. The DNA for the CDR3 is TGCGCCAGCAGCCAAGAGAGTGCCTCTAATTCACCCCTCCACTTT.

This sequence joins TRBV7-8 and TRBJ1-1, with TRBD1 as a possible D gene (6 bases). Trimming cost V 2 bases and J 4 bases, with 17 bases left between them. The CDR3 consists of 16 residues. Germline CDR1 and CDR2: SGHVS and FQNEAQ. The CDR3 DNA follows: TGTGCCAGCAGCTTAAGGACTGCGGGGGCGGCCACTGAAGCTTTCTTT. This codes for CASSLRTAGAATEAFF.

The rearrangement joins TRBV7-2 to TRBJ2-1, with 11 bases aligning to TRBD1. This CDR3 is 14 amino acids long. Trimming removed 9 bases from V and 8 bases from J; junction bases left unmatched: 9. CDR1 and CDR2 from the germline V gene are SGHTA and FQGNSA. The CDR3 spells CASRGTGGWDEQFF. CDR3 DNA sequence: TGTGCCAGTAGAGGGACAGGGGGTTGGGATGAGCAGTTCTTC.

The chain recombines TRBV5-1 with TRBJ1-4; D gene uncertain. Germline values: CDR1 SGHRS, CDR2 YFSETQ. CDR3 length: 16 residues. The V and J ends lost 0 bases and 5 bases respectively, with 14 bases between them. The chain's CDR3 is CASSLAPGGSNEKLFF. In DNA, the CDR3 is TGCGCCAGCAGCTTGGCCCCGGGAGGCAGCAATGAAAAACTGTTTTTT.

V usage is TRBV20-1 and J usage is TRBJ2-5, with TRBD2 matching over 11 bases. After removal of 2 bases from V and 4 bases from J, the junction contained 9 bases not matched to a gene. The CDR3 has 16 amino acids. The V gene's germline CDR1 is DFQATT and CDR2 SNEGSKA (reference sequence). The CDR3 DNA follows: TGCAGTGCTAGATCTCCTAGCGGGGGGCCGGGAGAGACCCAGTACTTC. It translates to CSARSPSGGPGETQYF.

The chain employs TRBV7-9 and TRBJ2-1; 12 bases agree with TRBD2. This CDR3 has 13 amino acids. CDR1 is SEHNR and CDR2 is FQNEAQ in the germline V gene (reference sequence). V was clipped by 7 bases and J by 10 bases; unmatched bases: 5. CDR3 residues: CASTTGLAGEQFF. CDR3 coding DNA: TGTGCCAGCACCACCGGACTAGCGGGGGAGCAGTTCTTC.

The sample holds a few counts of this clonotype. This sequence joins TRBV5-1 and TRBJ2-4; TRBD2 is a possible D gene (6 bases). Trimming removed 2 bases at V and 5 bases at J, with 17 bases between. The germline V gene encodes CDR1 SGHRS and CDR2 YFSETQ. The CDR3 loop spans 16 amino acids. The CDR3 DNA is TGCGCCAGCAGCTTAAAGGGAGGCGGAGGGGAAAACATTCAGTACTTC. As protein: CASSLKGGGGENIQYF.

In this sample, this clonotype turned up a few times. This chain joins TRBV28 and TRBJ2-7; the D gene is possibly TRBD1 (5 bases). Trimming cost V 7 bases and J 4 bases, with 11 bases left between them. The CDR3 loop spans 12 amino acids. Germline CDR1 and CDR2: MDHEN and SYDVKM. The DNA of the CDR3 is TGTGCCAGCACCACCACAGGTTACGAGCAGTACTTC. Its translation is CASTTTGYEQYF.

The chain couples TRBV5-1 to TRBJ2-1; maybe TRBD1 (6 bases). Between the trimmed V and J ends, which lost 3 bases and 4 bases, there was a span of 11 bases. From germline, CDR1 is SGHRS and CDR2 YFSETQ. CDR3 length equals 14 residues. The CDR3 reads CASSYTGQYNEQFF. Here the CDR3 DNA reads TGCGCCAGCAGCTACACAGGGCAATACAATGAGCAGTTCTTC. The whole variable domain, filled in from reference TRBV5-1 and TRBJ2-1, reads KAGVTQTPRYLIKTRGQQVTLSCSPISGHRSVSWYQQTPGQGLQFLFEYFSETQRNKGNFPGRFSGRQFSNSRSEMNVSTLELGDSALYLCASSYTGQYNEQFFGPGTRLTVL.

Comment on this clonotype: One end of the junction is discordant with germline, which a read error may explain. The chain employs TRBV9 and TRBJ2-4, with a weak D call TRBD2 (6 bases). The end of the DNA is better explained by TRBJ2-5, so the J call may be wrong. CDR1 and CDR2 (germline): SGDLS, YYNGEE. This CDR3 has 20 residues. CDR3 bases: TGTACCAGCAGCCCCACCGGGACTCCTGGAGGTTTGAGTTGGTTGGAGACCCAGTACTTC. Amino acid sequence: CTSSPTGTPGGLSWLETQYF.

CDR3 loop: CASSLDGLAGTYEQFF. CDR3 sequence (DNA): TGCGCCAGCAGCTTGGATGGGCTAGCGGGGACTTATGAGCAGTTCTTC. The chain recombines TRBV5-1 with TRBJ2-1; 9 positions agree with TRBD2. J lost 8 bases, V lost 0 bases, and 9 bases had no gene match. The length of the CDR3 is 16 residues. Germline V gives CDR1 SGHRS, CDR2 YFSETQ.

This clonotype was seen a handful of times. V is TRBV4-1 and J is TRBJ1-2, with 8 bases fitting TRBD1. In germline, CDR1 is MGHRA, CDR2 YSYEKL. The CDR3 extends over 15 amino acids. J gave up 4 bases and V 3 bases, and 7 bases lay outside the gene matches. CDR3: CASSHRTGYGYGYTF. As DNA, the CDR3 is TGCGCCAGCAGCCATAGGACAGGGTACGGCTATGGCTACACCTTC.